This is a list of T cell receptor beta chains from one sample in a study of T cell responses to AZD1222 COVID-19 vaccine. Sequencing was performed with immunoSEQ multiplex PCR; in TCRdb, only in-frame clones are kept and a portion is missing. The sample lists some 130,000 clones; over 75% were seen once. This sample comprised peripheral blood, obtained on day 0 of AZD1222 vaccination. These receptors were obtained from an adult in good health. CDR3s include the opening cysteine and the closing phenylalanine or tryptophan. Each record gives: D gene, clone size, J gene, V gene, CDR3 protein. D genes are given only for firm matches. Size is stated for part of the rows, as once, few or many counts, or as a class when the clone is expanded.

NA NA TRBJ1-4 TRBV5-4 CASSRGPNEKLFF
NA NA TRBJ1-1 TRBV12-5 CASGQTGWVNTEAFF
NA once TRBJ1-1 TRBV11-2 CASTVGRNTEAFF
NA once TRBJ2-3 TRBV7-9 CASSAMDTQYF
NA NA TRBJ2-1 TRBV7-6 CASSLLGVVSSYNEQFF
NA NA TRBJ2-2 TRBV6-5 CASTSHTGELFF
TRBD2 NA TRBJ2-3 TRBV29-1 CSVVTSGSTDTQYF
NA NA TRBJ2-7 TRBV6-5 CASSYSRIYEQYF
TRBD1 NA TRBJ1-6 TRBV5-1 CASAFSGGWDSPLHF
TRBD1 once TRBJ1-2 TRBV9 CASSATGVYGYTF
TRBD1 NA TRBJ1-1 TRBV2 CASSRGTGNTEAFF
NA NA TRBJ2-7 TRBV13 CASSLSFLRPYEQYF
NA NA TRBJ1-1 TRBV7-2 CASRIGAYTEAFF
TRBD2 NA TRBJ2-7 TRBV5-4 CASSLGTSVYEQYF
TRBD2 NA TRBJ2-2 TRBV4-3 CASSQDRAGGAGELFF
NA NA TRBJ1-1 TRBV7-2 CASSLGGQITEAFF
NA NA TRBJ2-2 TRBV2 CASSEVFWSGELFF
TRBD1 NA TRBJ2-7 TRBV5-8 CASSLDRGSYEQYF
NA NA TRBJ1-2 TRBV9 CASSVGPEANYGYTF
NA few TRBJ1-6 TRBV2 CASREESSYNSPLHF
TRBD2 NA TRBJ2-1 TRBV9 CASSSPSSGRAESPLSYNEQFF
NA once TRBJ1-5 TRBV5-5 CASSTGEYQPQHF
TRBD1 NA TRBJ1-1 TRBV7-6 CASSLYEGAGLNTEAFF
NA NA TRBJ2-7 TRBV15 CATSGLTTYEQYF
TRBD1 NA TRBJ1-3 TRBV5-1 CASSLAGTDGNTIYF
NA once TRBJ1-6 TRBV6-5 CASSYSVTGSPLHF
TRBD1 NA TRBJ1-5 TRBV18 CASSRQGNQPQHF
NA NA TRBJ1-1 TRBV19 CASSPTGQGRAFF
TRBD1 NA TRBJ1-4 TRBV5-1 CASRQGAGEKLFF
NA NA TRBJ1-2 TRBV27 CASSPRLAVLGLENGYTF
NA NA TRBJ1-2 TRBV13 CASSYVTEEAGRGYTF
NA NA TRBJ2-4 TRBV7-2 CASSYAPGPKNIQYF
TRBD2 NA TRBJ2-5 TRBV5-1 CASSYGERGGQETQYF
TRBD1 NA TRBJ2-7 TRBV9 CASSVDSRQGIYEQYF
TRBD1 NA TRBJ1-1 TRBV9 CASSVADQGGEAFF
NA few TRBJ2-7 TRBV4-1 CASSHYYEQYF
TRBD1 NA TRBJ1-2 TRBV7-9 CASSRGGTGGDLRGYTF
NA NA TRBJ2-7 TRBV9 CASSVATVGYEQYF
NA few TRBJ1-5 TRBV6-6 CASSYLTGMSNQPQHF
NA NA TRBJ1-5 TRBV30 CAWSPSEGAAQHF
NA NA TRBJ1-2 TRBV9 CASMDSYYGYTF
NA NA TRBJ2-1 TRBV25-1 CASRPPTGGFYNEQFF
NA NA TRBJ1-2 TRBV9 CASSPRNEYGYTF
NA NA TRBJ2-2 TRBV19 CASRSPKSTGELFF
NA NA TRBJ1-6 TRBV6-1 CASSEARRGYNSPLHF
TRBD1 NA TRBJ2-3 TRBV7-9 CASSLPFVDRGRTTDTQYF
NA NA TRBJ1-1 TRBV7-9 CASSLSALNTEAFF
NA NA TRBJ2-7 TRBV28 CASTGRYSSYEQYF
TRBD1 NA TRBJ1-6 TRBV19 CASSQDRGRSPLHF
NA NA TRBJ1-2 TRBV5-8 CASSLGGGNYGYTF
NA NA TRBJ2-1 TRBV7-7 CASSLGDGAVNEQFF
NA NA TRBJ2-1 TRBV7-3 CASSLGDAYNEQFF